The 26 T cell receptor beta chains reported below all come from one sample, sequenced in a study of T cells after yellow fever vaccination. Each CDR3 protein gets one entry after TCRdb re-called the 5' RACE reads with MiXCR. The top ten clones hold just under 15% of a sample with 500,000 to 650,000 distinct CDR3 sequences, approximately 13% of them seen once. Sequencing was performed on PBMCs, taken on the day of the yellow fever booster vaccination. These receptors were collected from a man aged 25-45 years who received the YFV17D yellow fever vaccine.

This clonotype has more than one count but fewer than ten. The chain recombines TRBV4-1 with TRBJ2-1; possibly TRBD1 for D (6 bases). CDR3 length: 16 residues. V was trimmed by 2 bases and J by 5 bases, leaving 16 bases between them. Germline V lookup: CDR1 MGHRA, CDR2 YSYEKL. DNA of the CDR3: TGCGCCAGCAGCCAACCGAAAAACAGGGACCACAATGAGCAGTTCTTC. This gives the protein CASSQPKNRDHNEQFF.

The V and J genes are TRBV2 and TRBJ2-5; TRBD2 is a possible D gene (5 bases). This CDR3 is 14 amino acids long. The V gene's germline CDR1 is SNHLY and CDR2 FYNNEI. V was shortened by 5 bases and J by 5 bases, with 15 bases between the two germline ends. The CDR3 loop reads CASSPDSVRETQYF. As DNA, the CDR3 is TGTGCCAGCAGTCCGGACTCGGTGAGGGAGACCCAGTACTTC.

This clonotype has a count of ten or more. This sequence joins TRBV6-2 or TRBV6-3 and TRBJ2-7; the D is unclear. Trimming cost V 0 bases and J 3 bases, with 15 bases left between them. Germline loops: CDR1 MNHEY, CDR2 SVGEGT. This CDR3 has 16 residues. Here the CDR3 DNA reads TGTGCCAGCAGTTACTCGGTCCCAGAACTCGTCTACGAGCAGTACTTC. Protein sequence: CASSYSVPELVYEQYF.

This clonotype has more than one count but fewer than ten. The V gene is TRBV12-3 or TRBV12-4, the J gene TRBJ2-2; possible D gene TRBD2, 5 bases. The length of the CDR3 is 17 residues. Between the trimmed V and J ends, which lost 6 bases and 9 bases, there was a span of 26 bases. The CDR3 sequence is CASSPEASGRFFRELFF. The CDR3 bases are TGTGCCAGCAGCCCGGAGGCCTCCGGACGATTCTTTAGGGAGCTGTTTTTT.

The chain links TRBV7-2 to TRBJ2-7, with D perhaps matching TRBD1 or TRBD2 (5 bases each). Looked up from germline, CDR1 is SGHTA and CDR2 is FQGNSA. The CDR3 covers 16 residues. V lost 6 bases, J lost 2 bases, and 20 bases lay in between. This chain's CDR3 is CASSLGSTGPPYEQYF. Written as DNA, the CDR3 is TGTGCCAGCAGTTTGGGGAGTACGGGACCACCCTACGAGCAGTACTTC. The full variable domain, rest sourced from reference TRBV7-2 and TRBJ2-7, is GAGVSQSPSNKVTEKGKDVELRCDPISGHTALYWYRQSLGQGLEFLIYFQGNSAPDKSGLPSDRFSAERTGGSVSTLTIQRTQQEDSAVYLCASSLGSTGPPYEQYFGPGTRLTVT.

This clonotype was counted a few times. The chain combines TRBV6-5 with TRBJ1-2; D perhaps matches TRBD1 (5 bases). Germline values: CDR1 MNHEY, CDR2 SVGAGI. The CDR3 consists of 14 residues. V lost 0 bases and J lost 8, with 13 bases in between. In nucleotides, the CDR3 is TGTGCCAGCAGTTACTCGACCGCAGGGCGCGGCTACACCTTC. Protein product: CASSYSTAGRGYTF.

The sample holds many counts of this clonotype. The chain employs TRBV6-6 and TRBJ1-1, with D unclear. Germline loops: CDR1 MNHNY, CDR2 SVGAGI (reference sequence). This CDR3 spans 12 amino acids. V was trimmed by 8 bases and J by 4 bases, leaving 11 bases between them. The CDR3 protein is CASQAASTEAFF. Here the CDR3 DNA reads TGTGCCAGCCAAGCGGCGAGCACTGAAGCTTTCTTT.

The genes are TRBV7-2 and TRBJ2-7; 7 nucleotides agree with TRBD2. Trimming took 4 bases from V and 3 from J; bases not matched to a gene: 9. Germline CDR1 reads SGHTA; CDR2 reads FQGNSA. CDR3 length: 15 amino acids. The CDR3 region is CASSSSGTMGYEQYF. The CDR3 DNA sequence: TGTGCCAGCAGCTCATCCGGGACTATGGGCTACGAGCAGTACTTC.

In its sample, this clonotype was seen a few times. V is TRBV4-2 and J is TRBJ2-7, with TRBD2 matching over 12 bases. Germline V CDR1 and CDR2: LGHNA, YNFKEQ. The junction had 15 bases not matched to a gene; V was cut back by 0 bases and J by 9 bases. CDR3 length: 18 residues. As DNA, the CDR3 is TGTGCCAGCAGCCAAGAATTCGGCGTGAGACTAGCGGGAGAAGGGCAGTACTTC. It translates to CASSQEFGVRLAGEGQYF.

The V call is TRBV28, the J call TRBJ1-5; D gene uncertain. Germline V CDR1 and CDR2: MDHEN, SYDVKM. Trimming took 2 bases from V and 7 from J, leaving 3 bases between them. The CDR3 runs to 11 residues. CDR3 bases: TGTGCCAGCAGTTTAAAACAGCCCCAGCATTTT. It yields the protein CASSLKQPQHF.

This clonotype showed up just a few times. The rearrangement links TRBV6-2 or TRBV6-3 to TRBJ2-4, with D possibly TRBD2 on 6 matching bases. V was cut by 6 bases and J by 15 bases, with 24 bases left in between. The CDR3 contains 14 residues. The germline gives CDR1 MNHEY, CDR2 SVGEGT. The CDR3 protein is CASSVDGSSVLWYF. The CDR3 coding sequence is TGTGCCAGCAGCGTGGACGGATCTAGCGTTTTGTGGTACTTC.

The chain carries TRBV7-2 and TRBJ2-7, with 9 bases matching TRBD1. Germline V CDR1 and CDR2: SGHTA, FQGNSA. V trimming: 8 bases; J trimming: 2 bases; junction bases outside the gene matches: 4. This CDR3 has 13 residues. The CDR3 nucleotides are TGTGCCAGCGAAAGGACAGGGGCCTACGAGCAGTACTTC. The encoded protein is CASERTGAYEQYF.

The chain carries TRBV20-1 and TRBJ2-7, with 11 bases fitting TRBD2. This CDR3 has 13 amino acids. Germline V gene lookup returns CDR1 DFQATT and CDR2 SNEGSKA (reference sequence). The J segment lost 9 bases and the V segment lost 4 bases, leaving 8 bases of the junction unmatched. CDR3 bases: TGCAGTGCTACGGGACTAGCGGCTCCTCTGCAGTACTTC. It encodes CSATGLAAPLQYF.

The chain is built from TRBV6-5 and TRBJ2-1; 7 nucleotides agree with TRBD2. The CDR3 sequence is 16 residues long. V trimming: 0 bases; J trimming: 9 bases; junction bases outside the gene matches: 11. Germline CDR1 is MNHEY and CDR2 is SVGAGI. This CDR3 reads CASSYSGVQTGGEQFF. The DNA for the CDR3 is TGTGCCAGCAGTTACTCGGGTGTCCAAACGGGGGGTGAGCAGTTCTTC.

The chain recombines TRBV3-1 with TRBJ2-7; tentatively, D is TRBD2 (6 bases). V was cut by 4 bases and J by 5 bases, with 21 bases left in between. Germline CDR1 is LGHDT and CDR2 is YNNKEL (reference sequence). This CDR3 is built from 16 residues. The CDR3 loop is CASSRRVGGSLDEQYF. CDR3 nucleotide sequence: TGTGCCAGCAGCCGGCGCGTTGGGGGGTCATTGGACGAGCAGTACTTC.

The V gene is TRBV20-1, the J gene TRBJ2-1; 7 bases fit TRBD2. J lost 1 base, V lost 0 bases, and 6 bases had no gene match. Germline CDR1 reads DFQATT; CDR2 reads SNEGSKA (reference sequence). This CDR3 is built from 16 residues. The CDR3 DNA is TGCAGTGCTAGAGACACCTCTAGCGGTTCCTACAATGAGCAGTTCTTC. Translating it yields CSARDTSSGSYNEQFF.

This clonotype was detected a few times. The chain combines TRBV5-6 with TRBJ1-2, with D possibly matching TRBD1 (5 bases). Germline CDR1 reads SGHDT; CDR2 reads YYEEEE. CDR3 size: 14 residues. V lost 4 bases and J 4 bases, leaving 14 bases between the germline ends. CDR3 sequence: CASSMRITGYGYTF. The DNA of the CDR3 is TGTGCCAGCAGCATGAGGATTACAGGCTATGGCTACACCTTC.

This clonotype appeared a few times. The chain is built from TRBV6-6 and TRBJ2-5, with D possibly matching TRBD2 (5 bases). V lost 3 bases and J lost 10, with 15 bases in between. This CDR3 has 13 amino acids. Germline loops: CDR1 MNHNY, CDR2 SVGAGI (reference sequence). CDR3 DNA: TGTGCCAGCAGTTATGATTCCCCACGGGGCCAGTACTTC. Translation: CASSYDSPRGQYF.

The chain couples TRBV7-9 to TRBJ2-2; no definite D call. This CDR3 comprises 16 residues. V was clipped by 0 bases and J by 5 bases, with 13 bases between them. Germline loops: CDR1 SEHNR, CDR2 FQNEAQ (reference sequence). CDR3 coding DNA: TGTGCCAGCAGCTTAGCCGTAAAGAGGTTGACCGGGGAGCTGTTTTTT. Translating gives CASSLAVKRLTGELFF.

This chain connects TRBV5-1 to TRBJ2-2, with 9 bases lining up with TRBD1. J gave up 6 bases and V 0 bases, and 3 bases lay outside the gene matches. Per germline, CDR1 SGHRS and CDR2 YFSETQ. This CDR3 contains 15 residues. CDR3 loop: CASSLGQGGPGELFF. The CDR3 DNA reads as TGCGCCAGCAGCTTGGGACAGGGGGGCCCCGGGGAGCTGTTTTTT. Supplemented by reference TRBV5-1 and TRBJ2-2, the full variable domain reads KAGVTQTPRYLIKTRGQQVTLSCSPISGHRSVSWYQQTPGQGLQFLFEYFSETQRNKGNFPGRFSGRQFSNSRSEMNVSTLELGDSALYLCASSLGQGGPGELFFGEGSRLTVL.

This clonotype was counted ten times or more. The rearrangement joins TRBV5-5 to TRBJ2-3; the D is unclear. This CDR3 is 11 amino acids long. The germline CDR1 and CDR2 sequences are SGHKS and YYEKEE (reference sequence). Deletions cut 2 bases from V and 6 bases from J, with 4 bases between. Here the CDR3 DNA reads TGTGCCAGCAGCTTCAAGGATACGCAGTATTTT. Translation gives CASSFKDTQYF.

V gene TRBV9 combines with J gene TRBJ1-2; 9 bases fit TRBD1. The CDR3 sequence is 14 residues long. V lost 3 bases, J lost 5 bases, and 5 bases stayed unmatched. The germline V gene has CDR1 SGDLS and CDR2 YYNGEE. Here the CDR3 DNA reads TGTGCCAGCAGCGCCGACAGGGGGGCTTATGGCTACACCTTC. Its translation is CASSADRGAYGYTF.

The chain couples TRBV20-1 to TRBJ2-7; perhaps TRBD2 as D (6 bases). This CDR3 region has 14 residues. V lost 4 bases and J 5 bases, leaving 18 bases between the germline ends. Per the germline V gene, CDR1 is DFQATT and CDR2 is SNEGSKA (reference sequence). The CDR3 protein is CSAIKLEGQDEQYF. CDR3 DNA sequence: TGCAGTGCTATCAAACTGGAGGGGCAGGACGAGCAGTACTTC.

The CDR3 nucleotides are TGTGCCAGCAAAGGGGGACAGCTTAACACCGGGGAGCTGTTTTTT. Translation: CASKGGQLNTGELFF. This chain links TRBV27 with TRBJ2-2; TRBD1 matches at 7 bases. The CDR3 length is 15 residues. Trimming took 7 bases from V and 2 from J; bases not matched to a gene: 7. CDR1 and CDR2 (germline): MNHEY, SMNVEV (reference sequence).

The gene calls are TRBV20-1 and TRBJ1-2; weak D call: TRBD1 (6 bases). V lost 5 bases and J lost 4, with 14 bases in between. From germline, CDR1 is DFQATT and CDR2 SNEGSKA (reference sequence). The CDR3 sequence is 13 residues long. The CDR3, as DNA: TGCAGTGCTCCAGGGGCGTTAAGCTATGGCTACACCTTC. Amino acid sequence: CSAPGALSYGYTF.

The V gene is TRBV10-3, the J gene TRBJ1-1; D not certain. This CDR3 is built from 14 residues. Germline CDR1 reads ENHRY; CDR2 reads SYGVKD. The ends were cut back, 3 bases at V and 1 base at J, with 9 bases in the middle. This CDR3 is CAISEWAPNTEAFF. The CDR3 DNA is TGTGCCATCAGTGAATGGGCGCCGAACACTGAAGCTTTCTTT.